A single sample gave rise to the 29 T cell receptor beta chains below, sequenced in a study of T cell changes during pregnancy in multiple sclerosis. The assay was immunoSEQ multiplex PCR, and TCRdb's table has in-frame clones only and misses some. This sample carries approximately 69,000 clones, approximately 90% of them seen once, and the ten largest clones take approximately 2%. The sequencing used peripheral blood, collected in the second trimester of pregnancy. The receptors derive from a female donor in good health, enrolled as a control in a pregnancy study.

This clone was detected once. V gene TRBV6-5 combines with J gene TRBJ1-2; TRBD1 is a possible D gene (6 bases). This CDR3 region has 16 residues. V lost 2 bases and J lost 5, with 18 bases in between. CDR1 and CDR2 from the germline V gene are MNHEY and SVGAGI. The CDR3 spells CASSYLRTVQFYGYTF. CDR3 bases: TGTGCCAGCAGTTACCTCAGGACAGTACAATTTTATGGCTACACCTTC.

This chain joins TRBV6-6 and TRBJ1-1; 7 nucleotides line up with TRBD1. Germline CDR1 MNHNY, CDR2 SVGAGI (reference sequence). The CDR3 has 13 amino acids. J lost 10 bases, V lost 6 bases, and 11 bases had no gene match. CDR3 protein: CASSSRQGLGAFF. The CDR3 bases are TGTGCCAGCAGCAGCAGACAGGGCCTCGGAGCTTTCTTT.

This chain joins TRBV6-4 and TRBJ2-3, with D maybe TRBD1 (6 bases). This CDR3 has 16 residues. V gave up 3 bases and J gave up 2 bases, with 15 bases separating them. Germline loops: CDR1 MRHNA, CDR2 SNTAGT. CDR3 region: CASSEFWGPTTDTQYF. As DNA, the CDR3 is TGTGCCAGCAGTGAGTTCTGGGGGCCCACCACAGATACGCAGTATTTT.

The V and J genes are TRBV4-3 and TRBJ2-1, with 9 bases identical to TRBD1. Losses at the gene ends were 5 bases for V and 7 bases for J; bases not matched to a gene: 9. The germline V gene encodes CDR1 LGHNA and CDR2 YSLEER. The CDR3 runs 15 residues. CDR3 coding DNA: TGCGCCAGCAGCACCGGGACAGGGAGCCGGAATGAGCAGTTCTTC. It translates to CASSTGTGSRNEQFF.

The chain links TRBV5-6 to TRBJ1-6; the D is unclear. The CDR3 has 15 residues. The germline V and J ends were trimmed by 4 bases and 9 bases, with 17 bases remaining between them. Germline-derived CDR1 and CDR2 are SGHDT and YYEEEE. The CDR3 bases are TGTGCCAGCAGCCCGCGGGGAGTCGGCTTTTCACCCCTCCACTTT. Encoded protein: CASSPRGVGFSPLHF.

This chain connects TRBV19 to TRBJ1-2; D is ambiguous. The V end lost 5 bases, the J end lost 1 base, and 14 bases lay between the germline ends. This CDR3 is built from 15 residues. Germline V lookup: CDR1 LNHDA, CDR2 SQIVND (reference sequence). The CDR3 here is CASSRGVGGNYGYTF. CDR3 in DNA: TGTGCCAGTAGTCGGGGAGTTGGAGGTAACTATGGCTACACCTTC.

The V call is TRBV25-1, the J call TRBJ1-1, with TRBD1 matching over 8 bases. Germline V gene lookup returns CDR1 MGHDK and CDR2 SYGVNS. The CDR3 runs 17 residues. Trimming at V came to 3 bases and at J to 4 bases, leaving 13 bases not matched to a gene. The CDR3 sequence is CASSEFPGGAGSTEAFF. CDR3 nucleotide sequence: TGTGCCAGCAGTGAGTTCCCAGGGGGCGCGGGGAGCACTGAAGCTTTCTTT.

V usage is TRBV7-3 and J usage is TRBJ2-1; D possibly corresponds to TRBD1 (6 bases). V lost 4 bases and J lost 10, with 20 bases in between. CDR3 length equals 15 residues. The germline V gene has CDR1 SGHTA and CDR2 FQGTGA. The CDR3 is CASSWNPTGYQEQFF. The DNA of the CDR3 is TGTGCCAGCAGCTGGAATCCCACAGGGTATCAGGAGCAGTTCTTC.

This rearrangement joins TRBV11-1 to TRBJ2-5, with a weak D call TRBD2 (5 bases). Germline V lookup: CDR1 SGHAT, CDR2 FQDESV (reference sequence). Trimming took 4 bases from V and 5 from J, leaving 14 bases between them. The CDR3 covers 14 residues. CDR3 nucleotide sequence: TGTGCCAGCAGCTCAGAACCTGGCGGGGAGACCCAGTACTTC. It specifies CASSSEPGGETQYF.

The rearrangement uses TRBV5-1 and TRBJ1-5, with 7 bases aligning to TRBD1. The J segment lost 3 bases and the V segment lost 1 base, leaving 4 bases of the junction unmatched. The CDR3 has 15 amino acids. CDR1 is SGHRS, CDR2 YFSETQ, per germline. The DNA for the CDR3 is TGCGCCAGCAGCTTGACGACAGGGATCAATCAGCCCCAGCATTTT. Amino acids: CASSLTTGINQPQHF.

J is TRBJ1-1 and V is TRBV4-2, with 7 bases that match TRBD1. CDR3 length: 16 amino acids. V was clipped by 4 bases and J by 4 bases; unmatched bases: 12. Germline V gene data show CDR1 as LGHNA and CDR2 as YNFKEQ. The CDR3 DNA reads as TGTGCCAGCAGCCCCCGGGCAGGGGGGCTAGGCACTGAAGCTTTCTTT. Translation gives CASSPRAGGLGTEAFF.

The V and J genes are TRBV19 and TRBJ1-5; possibly TRBD1 for D (6 bases). CDR3 length equals 15 residues. V lost 3 bases and J 5 bases, leaving 14 bases between the germline ends. CDR1 and CDR2 (germline): LNHDA, SQIVND (reference sequence). CDR3 sequence (DNA): TGTGCCAGTAGTATCGAAGGGACACGCCATCAGCCCCAGCATTTT. Protein: CASSIEGTRHQPQHF.

The V call is TRBV19, the J call TRBJ1-2, with TRBD1 as a possible D gene (5 bases). Trimming removed 6 bases from V and 6 bases from J, with 14 bases in between. Per germline, CDR1 LNHDA and CDR2 SQIVND (reference sequence). This CDR3 region has 13 residues. CDR3 sequence (DNA): TGTGCCAGTAGACCCGGGGGGAGGAATGGCTACACCTTC. Its protein is CASRPGGRNGYTF.

The genes are TRBV2 and TRBJ2-2, with 9 nucleotides matching TRBD1. Looked up from germline, CDR1 is SNHLY and CDR2 is FYNNEI. The CDR3 consists of 13 residues. CDR3: CVSDRGDTGELFF. DNA for the CDR3: TGTGTCTCGGACAGGGGCGACACCGGGGAGCTGTTTTTT.

This chain connects TRBV7-3 to TRBJ2-5; tentative D call: TRBD2 (5 bases). Germline V lookup: CDR1 SGHTA, CDR2 FQGTGA. The CDR3 sequence is 15 residues long. V shed 5 bases and J shed 5 bases, with 18 bases lying between them. The CDR3 region has the DNA TGTGCCAGCAGCGCGGCGTCCGGGCGGAGGGAGACCCAGTACTTC. It yields the protein CASSAASGRRETQYF. The full variable domain, completed using reference TRBV7-3 and TRBJ2-5, is GAGVSQTPSNKVTEKGKYVELRCDPISGHTALYWYRQSLGQGPEFLIYFQGTGAADDSGLPNDRFFAVRPEGSVSTLKIQRTERGDSAVYLCASSAASGRRETQYFGPGTRLLVL.

This clone appeared once. The J gene is TRBJ1-4, the V gene TRBV30; TRBD1 matches 8 bases. With 4 bases clipped from V and 6 bases from J, the junction kept 7 bases outside the gene matches. The CDR3 runs 14 residues. Germline V CDR1 and CDR2: GTSNPN, SVGIG (reference sequence). CDR3 nucleotides: TGTGCCTGGAACGGACAGGGAAGTGATGAAAAACTGTTTTTT. Protein product: CAWNGQGSDEKLFF.

The chain recombines TRBV10-1 with TRBJ2-3; the match to TRBD2 covers 7 bases. The V gene end was trimmed by 10 bases and the J gene end by 1 base; junction bases not matched to a gene: 2. The CDR3 loop spans 12 amino acids. From germline, CDR1 is WNHNN and CDR2 SYGVQD (reference sequence). The CDR3 spells CATRGGTDTQYF. Written as DNA, the CDR3 is TGCGCCACCCGGGGGGGCACAGATACGCAGTATTTT.

The rearrangement joins TRBV5-1 to TRBJ1-2; TRBD1 is a possible D gene (5 bases). The CDR3 sequence is 13 residues long. Trimming removed 4 bases from V and 8 bases from J, with 15 bases in between. Germline loops: CDR1 SGHRS, CDR2 YFSETQ. Written as DNA, the CDR3 is TGCGCCAGCAGCGCCCTGGCAGGGAAAGGCTACACCTTC. It translates to CASSALAGKGYTF.

This clone was picked up one time. This chain uses TRBV19 with TRBJ2-7; a weak D match, TRBD1 (5 bases). The V end was cut by 7 bases, the J end by 6 bases, with 19 bases between. CDR3 length equals 14 residues. The germline V gene has CDR1 LNHDA and CDR2 SQIVND (reference sequence). CDR3 residues: CASTPTSDTFEQYF. The DNA of the CDR3 is TGTGCCAGTACCCCGACGTCGGACACCTTCGAGCAGTACTTC. Supplemented by reference TRBV19 and TRBJ2-7, the full variable domain reads DGGITQSPKYLFRKEGQNVTLSCEQNLNHDAMYWYRQDPGQGLRLIYYSQIVNDFQKGDIAEGYSVSREKKESFPLTVTSAQKNPTAFYLCASTPTSDTFEQYFGPGTRLTVT.

This clone came up a few times. This chain uses TRBV18 with TRBJ1-5, with 8 bases that match TRBD1. This CDR3 contains 15 residues. The germline V gene has CDR1 KGHSH and CDR2 LQKENI. V was clipped by 5 bases and J by 6 bases; unmatched bases: 9. The CDR3 loop is CASSDTGGYAQPQHF. CDR3 sequence (DNA): TGTGCCAGCTCAGACACAGGGGGATACGCTCAGCCCCAGCATTTT.

The chain couples TRBV28 to TRBJ2-7; D possibly corresponds to TRBD2 (6 bases). The CDR3 is made up of 15 amino acids. Trimming removed 6 bases at V and 2 bases at J, with 17 bases between. The germline CDR1 and CDR2 sequences are MDHEN and SYDVKM. The DNA for the CDR3 is TGTGCCAGCAGCGGGAAGACGGGAGCAGCCTACGAGCAGTACTTC. Protein product: CASSGKTGAAYEQYF. The full variable domain, completed using reference TRBV28 and TRBJ2-7, is DVKVTQSSRYLVKRTGEKVFLECVQDMDHENMFWYRQDPGLGLRLIYFSYDVKMKEKGDIPEGYSVSREKKERFSLILESASTNQTSMYLCASSGKTGAAYEQYFGPGTRLTVT.

This sequence joins TRBV5-1 and TRBJ2-7, with 8 positions matching TRBD1. Trimming took 4 bases from V and 4 from J; bases not matched to a gene: 10. The CDR3 spans 15 residues. The germline V gene encodes CDR1 SGHRS and CDR2 YFSETQ. In DNA, the CDR3 is TGCGCCAGCAGCAATTCCGGGACAGGAGCGTACGAGCAGTACTTC. Translating it yields CASSNSGTGAYEQYF.

J is TRBJ1-1 and V is TRBV7-3, with TRBD1 matching over 9 bases. Germline V gene sequence: CDR1 SGHTA, CDR2 FQGTGA. The ends lost 5 bases at V and 3 bases at J; junction bases unmatched: 4. The CDR3 totals 14 residues. CDR3 nucleotides: TGTGCCAGCAGCCCCGGACAGGGGTACACTGAAGCTTTCTTT. It is translated as CASSPGQGYTEAFF.

Concerning this clone itself: The sample holds other DNA sequences that translate to the same CDR3. The chain links TRBV28 to TRBJ2-5; D remains unclear. This CDR3 region has 11 residues. Germline CDR1 MDHEN, CDR2 SYDVKM. V lost 2 bases to trimming and J lost 5 bases, with 3 bases between them. In DNA, the CDR3 is TGTGCCAGCAGTTTAGAGGAGACCCAGTACTTC. Its protein is CASSLEETQYF.

The genes are TRBV28 and TRBJ2-3, with 7 bases identical to TRBD1. The CDR3 contains 15 residues. Germline CDR1 reads MDHEN; CDR2 reads SYDVKM. The J segment lost 2 bases and the V segment lost 6 bases, leaving 8 bases of the junction unmatched. CDR3 DNA sequence: TGTGCCAGCAGACCCCGGGACAGACACACAGATACGCAGTATTTT. Amino acids: CASRPRDRHTDTQYF.

This chain uses TRBV4-1 with TRBJ1-3; TRBD1 aligns across 8 bases. This CDR3 is built from 16 residues. Trimming cost V 4 bases and J 4 bases; bases outside gene matches: 9. Germline V gene data show CDR1 as MGHRA and CDR2 as YSYEKL. The CDR3 DNA follows: TGCGCCAGCAGCCCTTCCCGACAGGGGAGCGGAAACACCATATATTTT. This encodes CASSPSRQGSGNTIYF.

The chain couples TRBV9 to TRBJ1-2; possible D gene TRBD1, 5 bases. This CDR3 has 11 residues. With 6 bases removed from V and 6 bases from J, the gap between germline ends came to 9 bases. The germline V gene encodes CDR1 SGDLS and CDR2 YYNGEE. The CDR3 nucleotides are TGTGCCAGCAAAGGGGTTGATGGCTACACCTTC. This codes for CASKGVDGYTF.

The rearrangement links TRBV2 to TRBJ2-6, with TRBD1 identical over 8 bases. The CDR3 runs to 17 residues. From germline, CDR1 is SNHLY and CDR2 FYNNEI. After removal of 5 bases from V and 0 bases from J, the junction contained 6 bases not matched to a gene. In nucleotides, the CDR3 is TGTGCCAGCAGTACCGGGACAGGAGTCTCTGGGGCCAACGTCCTGACTTTC. It specifies CASSTGTGVSGANVLTF. Looking up the rest from reference TRBV2 and TRBJ2-6 gives the full variable domain: EPEVTQTPSHQVTQMGQEVILRCVPISNHLYFYWYRQILGQKVEFLVSFYNNEISEKSEIFDDQFSVERPDGSNFTLKIRSTKLEDSAMYFCASSTGTGVSGANVLTFGAGSRLTVL.

The sample holds one count of this clone. The chain carries TRBV28 and TRBJ1-3, with 12 positions matching TRBD1. Trimming cost V 7 bases and J 4 bases; bases outside gene matches: 11. From germline, CDR1 is MDHEN and CDR2 SYDVKM. CDR3 length equals 17 residues. CDR3 DNA: TGTGCCAGCAACGAGGCACCCGGGACAGGGGGCGGAAACACCATATATTTT. Amino acids: CASNEAPGTGGGNTIYF.